This T cell receptor (beta chain) came from a study of metastatic and nonmetastatic thyroid tumors. Whole-study context: Across peripheral blood and tumor or nodule tissue samples taken from malignant and benign thyroid patients, the repertoires were compared with one another. Study observations and caveats: Significantly higher TCR beta diversity was reportedly seen in malignant thyroid tumors than benign nodules, in blood and tumor.

From germline, CDR1 is SGHAT and CDR2 FQNNGV. This CDR3 is built from 15 residues. Between the trimmed V and J ends, which lost 4 bases and 2 bases, there was a span of 13 bases. All patients were untreated before thyroid surgery. This clone was seen ten or more times. What it recognizes is unknown. TCRdb reprocessed the PCR reads via MiXCR. The repertoire holds some 84,000 clones, roughly 8.6% seen once, with roughly 10% in the top ten. V and J are TRBV11-2 and TRBJ2-3; D is unresolved. This sequence was found in a female donor with papillary thyroid cancer or a benign thyroid nodule (not recorded which). Some clones in this sample may be carry-over from other donors' samples. Sequenced material: blood. CDR3 DNA sequence: TGTGCCAGCAGCTCGACATTCCGGCACACAGATACGCAGTATTTT. It translates to CASSSTFRHTDTQYF.